This T cell receptor beta chain was sequenced for a study of shared clonotypes between healthy human individuals. Notes on the study in general: About 5% of naive CD4 clonotypes were shared across a handful of donors. Clonotype sharing levels among donors were expected to vary with sequencing depth.

A word on this clone: Its antigen is still unknown.

This table comes from immunoSEQ multiplex PCR, and its TCRdb copy is limited to in-frame clones, with some not included. The table has over 2 million clones, around 92% seen once; the top ten hold 0.3% to 0.4%. Sequenced sample: naive CD4+ T cells from PBMCs. Subset in this sample: CD45RA+ positively selected. The TCR comes from a man in his late teens or twenties in good health. Some clones in this sample may be carry-over from other donors' samples.

Here the CDR3 reads CASSLRTSGSADTQYF. The CDR3 DNA reads as TGCGCCAGCAGCCTCAGGACTAGCGGGAGTGCAGATACGCAGTATTTT. The chain is built from TRBV5-1 and TRBJ2-3, with 13 positions matching TRBD2. The germline gives CDR1 SGHRS, CDR2 YFSETQ. This CDR3 spans 16 amino acids. V lost 4 bases, J lost 4 bases, and 6 bases stayed unmatched.